The present T cell receptor (beta chain) was sequenced within a study of blood T cell repertoires in COVID-19 (TCRdb year 2020). Describing the broader study: Samples covering the acute and convalescent phases of COVID-19 were provided by collaborators in the United States, Italy and Spain. The prospective study material was composed of cDNA or gDNA derived from T cells, B-cell-depleted T cells, or PBMCs. Deeply sampled blood TCRbeta repertoires from subjects exposed to, actively infected with, or recovered from COVID-19 were included in the dataset. A freely available public database, intended as a resource for researchers studying the immune response to SARS-CoV-2, is where the repertoires were released. The samples were drawn from two sources: the first 160 participants of the ongoing ImmuneRACE study, and over 950 subjects contributed by 6 global collaborators. A de-identified subject ID, COVID-19 status, age in years and sex were almost always included in the sample metadata. Where available, HLA class I and class II types were taken from metadata supplied by the sample provider and were not determined by assay-based typing. The research as a whole found: The quantity of clinical and demographic metadata differed by source and by participant and was supplied without curation.

The collaborating institutions used their own protocols to collect whole blood in K2EDTA tubes. For TCRbeta analysis, collaborators shipped samples as frozen whole blood, isolated PBMCs, or DNA extracted from either of those sample types. TCRbeta CDR3 regions were amplified from genomic DNA using the immunoSEQ Assay, a bias-controlled multiplex PCR. As for the authors' bioinformatics: The number of nucleated cells in each sample was estimated from the amplification of reference gene primers within the assay. To quantify the absolute abundance of each unique TCRbeta CDR3 rearrangement, sequence reads were collapsed and filtered. Productive Simpson clonality was computed per sample as the square root of Simpson's diversity index over productive rearrangements. Held by TCRdb, this immuneACCESS table contains in-frame sequences only and omits some clones. Under half of the omission traces to an unresolved V gene where checked; the cause of the rest is unknown. V and J calls and clone size come straight from that table; D and trimming were deduced from the DNA. The sample contains about 36,000 clones, 90% of them found a single time. About 4.9% of the sample is in the top ten clones.

Concerning this clone itself: Which antigen it targets is not known. No base-level quality is on record; no much larger clone is a single base apart.

The trim is 0 bases for V and 5 bases for J, with a gap of 8 bases between the germline ends. The CDR3 goes from the cysteine to the phenylalanine over 13 residues. Only the CDR3 portion is preserved as DNA: 39 bases, with reading frame beginning at the first base. The germline V gene encodes CDR1 SGHRS and CDR2 YFSETQ. The sample was peripheral blood. This TCR was recovered from a human donor in a cohort sampled during active COVID-19. Here the chain combines TRBV5-1 and TRBJ1-2; no confident D gene assignment can be made. The nucleotide sequence is given as TGCGCCAGCAGCTTGGTAGCATCGTATGGCTACACCTTC. This encodes CASSLVASYGYTF.